Listed below are T cell receptor beta chains from one sample, sequenced in a study of naive and memory T cell subsets. MiXCR was run by TCRdb on the UMI-ligation and nested PCR reads, yielding one entry per CDR3 protein. The table records 140,000 to 150,000 distinct CDR3 sequences, 17% of them present only once. Sequenced sample: naive CD4+ T cells from blood. These receptors came from a human donor in good health. The CDR3 runs from the conserved cysteine through the conserved F or W. D genes are given only for firm matches. A clone size is listed for some rows: how often the clone was seen (once, few, many), or a class if it is expanded.

TRBD1	few	TRBV29-1	TRBJ1-1	TGCAGCGGGAACGGACAGGGAGTGAACACTGAAGCTTTCTTT	CSGNGQGVNTEAFF
NA	few	TRBV28	TRBJ2-4	TGTGCCAGCAGTTTGAATATGAGACAGATAGCCAAAAACATTCAGTACTTC	CASSLNMRQIAKNIQYF
NA	few	TRBV15	TRBJ2-1	TGTGCCACCAGCAGAGGCCCCGACGAGAACAATGAGCAGTTCTTC	CATSRGPDENNEQFF
NA	few	TRBV20-1	TRBJ2-5	TGCAGTGCTAGAGATCCCGGACTGCAAGAGACCCAGTACTTC	CSARDPGLQETQYF
TRBD2	few	TRBV5-1	TRBJ2-1	TGCGCCAGCAGCTTGGAACCGACTAGCGCCTACAATGAGCAGTTCTTC	CASSLEPTSAYNEQFF
NA	NA	TRBV20-1	TRBJ1-3	TGCAGTGCTAGAGACCCCGGGGGTGGTGGCACCATATATTTT	CSARDPGGGGTIYF
NA	NA	TRBV5-1	TRBJ2-2	TGCGCCAGCAGCTTGGCGGGGGTCCTGAACGGGGAGCTGTTTTTT	CASSLAGVLNGELFF
NA	NA	TRBV12-3/TRBV12-4	TRBJ2-5	TGTGCCAGCAGCCTGCCGGGGTACCAAGAGACCCAGTACTTC	CASSLPGYQETQYF
TRBD1	NA	TRBV7-6	TRBJ2-7	TGTGCCAGCAGCTTATTCCCAGGGTCCGGGACAGGGTTTGAGTACGAGCAGTACTTC	CASSLFPGSGTGFEYEQYF
NA	many	TRBV12-3/TRBV12-4	TRBJ1-1	TGTGCCAGCAGTTTCGGAGGGGCGAACACTGAAGCTTTCTTT	CASSFGGANTEAFF
NA	many	TRBV28	TRBJ2-7	TGTGCCAGCAGTTACCCCACGAGTTCCTACGAGCAGTACTTC	CASSYPTSSYEQYF
NA	NA	TRBV28	TRBJ2-7	TGTGCCAGCAGTAGTGTCGGACGGGGAACCTACGAGCAGTACTTC	CASSSVGRGTYEQYF
TRBD2	few	TRBV18	TRBJ2-3	TGTGCCAGCTCACCAGGGCTAGCGGTCAGCGTGACAGATACGCAGTATTTT	CASSPGLAVSVTDTQYF
NA	NA	TRBV5-5	TRBJ1-4	TGTGCCAGCAGCTTGACGGGCGCCAAGGCAACTAATGAAAAACTGTTTTTT	CASSLTGAKATNEKLFF
NA	NA	TRBV10-3	TRBJ2-1	TGTGCCATCAGGGGAGCTGGAGGGCCGGGATTCTTC	CAIRGAGGPGFF
NA	NA	TRBV12-3/TRBV12-4	TRBJ2-3	TGTGCCAGCAGTTTTCCGTCAGGGATCACAGATACGCAGTATTTT	CASSFPSGITDTQYF
NA	NA	TRBV29-1	TRBJ1-2	TGCAGCGTTGTAATCAGTGCTGGGAGTGGCTACACCTTC	CSVVISAGSGYTF
TRBD2	many	TRBV4-1	TRBJ2-5	TGCGCCAGCAGCCAAGAAAATTGGTGGACTAGTCCGGAGACCCAGTACTTC	CASSQENWWTSPETQYF
NA	few	TRBV29-1	TRBJ2-7	TGCAGCGTTGCCCTGGGGCGGTATGAAGAGCAGTACTTC	CSVALGRYEEQYF
NA	NA	TRBV20-1	TRBJ2-7	TGCAGTGCTATAGATCAGTACGAGCAGTACTTC	CSAIDQYEQYF
TRBD1	few	TRBV4-1	TRBJ2-4	TGCGCCAGCAGCCAAGGCCCCGGGACAGGGCTCAAAAACATTCAGTACTTC	CASSQGPGTGLKNIQYF
TRBD2	NA	TRBV10-3	TRBJ2-3	TGTGCCATCAGTGAGCCTATTGGACTAGACCCCAGCACAGATACGCAGTATTTT	CAISEPIGLDPSTDTQYF
TRBD2	NA	TRBV6-2/TRBV6-3	TRBJ2-7	TGTGCCAGCAGGCCCCCGGGACTAGGGGCCTACGAGCAGTACTTC	CASRPPGLGAYEQYF
NA	few	TRBV20-1	TRBJ1-2	TGCAGTGCTAGACTCCCCGGGGGCTATGGCTACACCTTC	CSARLPGGYGYTF
TRBD1	NA	TRBV4-1	TRBJ2-1	TGCGCCAGCAGCCAACTGCACAGGGGGCCCCGGAGTGAGCAGTTCTTC	CASSQLHRGPRSEQFF
NA	few	TRBV7-9	TRBJ2-5	TGTGCCAGCAGCTTAGGGGTCGGGACATCGCAAGAGACCCAGTACTTC	CASSLGVGTSQETQYF
TRBD2	NA	TRBV20-1	TRBJ2-1	TGCAGTGCTAGTGGGGGGAGGGGCTACAATGAGCAGTTCTTC	CSASGGRGYNEQFF
NA	NA	TRBV7-3	TRBJ1-1	TGTGCCAGCAGCTTAGGTATGCGGAACACTGAAGCTTTCTTT	CASSLGMRNTEAFF
TRBD1	NA	TRBV6-1	TRBJ2-2	TGTGCCAGCAGTGAAGTCGGGACAGTTAGTACCGGGGAGCTGTTTTTT	CASSEVGTVSTGELFF
NA	NA	TRBV24-1	TRBJ2-2	TGTGCCACCAGTGATTTAGGTGGGCCAACCACCGGGGAGCTGTTTTTT	CATSDLGGPTTGELFF
NA	many	TRBV28	TRBJ2-2	TGTGCCAGCAGTTTGGAGGGTATCACCGGGGAGCTGTTTTTT	CASSLEGITGELFF
NA	NA	TRBV7-2	TRBJ2-2	TGTGCCAGCAGCAAAAATATGCTAGTGGGGGACACCGGGGAGCTGTTTTTT	CASSKNMLVGDTGELFF
NA	NA	TRBV27	TRBJ1-5	TGTGCCAGCAGTATAAGGGGGGGGTCCACCTCATACAATCAGCCCCAGCATTTT	CASSIRGGSTSYNQPQHF
TRBD2	few	TRBV19	TRBJ2-7	TGTGCCAGTAGTATCGCTAGCGGGAGTAAGTACGAGCAGTACTTC	CASSIASGSKYEQYF
NA	many	TRBV25-1	TRBJ2-4	TGTGCCAGCAGTGCACAGGGTCCCAAAAACATTCAGTACTTC	CASSAQGPKNIQYF
NA	few	TRBV7-2	TRBJ2-7	TGTGCCAGCAGCTCAGGCCAACCAGGGAGCTCCTACGAGCAGTACTTC	CASSSGQPGSSYEQYF
NA	few	TRBV10-3	TRBJ2-7	TGTGCCGTGGGGCGGGGCCTGGGATACGAGCAGTACTTC	CAVGRGLGYEQYF
NA	NA	TRBV19	TRBJ2-5	TGTGCCAGTAGTATGCAACAGGGTCACCAAGAGACCCAGTACTTC	CASSMQQGHQETQYF
NA	few	TRBV5-5	TRBJ2-4	TGTGCCAGCAACCAAGCCGGCCCCAAAAACATTCAGTACTTC	CASNQAGPKNIQYF
TRBD2	few	TRBV6-5	TRBJ2-5	TGTGCCAGCAGTTACTCACTCCGCGGGAGTGGCGAGACCCAGTACTTC	CASSYSLRGSGETQYF
NA	NA	TRBV28	TRBJ1-1	TGTGCCAGCAGTTTAATCTTTGTCACAGGACGGGCAGACACTGAAGCTTTCTTT	CASSLIFVTGRADTEAFF
NA	few	TRBV3-1	TRBJ1-1	TGTGCCAGCAGCCAGGGGCGAGGGACTGAAGCTTTCTTT	CASSQGRGTEAFF
TRBD1	NA	TRBV7-8	TRBJ2-1	TGTGCCAGCAGAACTGAAACAGGGGGCGCGCAGGGTGAGCAGTTCTTC	CASRTETGGAQGEQFF
NA	few	TRBV12-3/TRBV12-4	TRBJ1-3	TGTGCCAGCAGACAACTCTCATCTGGAAACACCATATATTTT	CASRQLSSGNTIYF
NA	few	TRBV7-2	TRBJ1-1	TGTGCCAGCAGCTGGGAGATAAACCGCGCTGAAGCTTTCTTT	CASSWEINRAEAFF
TRBD2	many	TRBV7-2	TRBJ2-7	TGTGCCAGCAGCCCACCGGGAGGAAGGTACGAGCAGTACTTC	CASSPPGGRYEQYF
NA	NA	TRBV2	TRBJ2-1	TGTGCCAGCTATGGGACATGGGACTACAATGAGCAGTTCTTC	CASYGTWDYNEQFF
TRBD1	NA	TRBV11-2	TRBJ2-7	TGTGCCAGCAGCTCACCTAACCGGGACAGGGGGTCCTACGAGCAGTACTTC	CASSSPNRDRGSYEQYF
NA	NA	TRBV18	TRBJ1-3	TGTGCCAGCTCACCAACAAGGGGTTCTGGAAACACCATATATTTT	CASSPTRGSGNTIYF
TRBD1	NA	TRBV15	TRBJ1-4	TGTGCCACCAGCAGAGATGGGACAGGGGCGGTGGGTGAAAAACTGTTTTTT	CATSRDGTGAVGEKLFF
TRBD1	few	TRBV2	TRBJ1-5	TGTGCCAGCACCGCCCGACAGGGTAACAATCAGCCCCAGCATTTT	CASTARQGNNQPQHF
NA	NA	TRBV18	TRBJ1-1	TGTGCCAGCTCACCCTCCCCGGGCGGGCCGCCAGCTTTCTTT	CASSPSPGGPPAFF
NA	once	TRBV29-1	TRBJ1-1	TGCAGCGTTAAGGGACCGGTACCAACCGAAGCTTTCTTT	CSVKGPVPTEAFF
TRBD1	NA	TRBV12-3/TRBV12-4	TRBJ1-1	TGTGCCAGCAGCGAGGGACAGACAGCGAACACTGAAGCTTTCTTT	CASSEGQTANTEAFF
TRBD2	NA	TRBV7-9	TRBJ2-5	TGTGCCAGCGAAACCGGGACTAGCCTCCACGTGACCCAGTACTTC	CASETGTSLHVTQYF
NA	NA	TRBV5-1	TRBJ2-3	TGCGCCAGCAGCTTGGCCGCAAGCGCGGCTAGCACAGATACGCAGTATTTT	CASSLAASAASTDTQYF
TRBD2	few	TRBV20-1	TRBJ2-1	TGCAGCCCAACCGCAGGAGGCGGGAGCTACTACAATGAGCAGTTCTTC	CSPTAGGGSYYNEQFF
NA	NA	TRBV6-2/TRBV6-3	TRBJ2-2	TGTGCCAGCAGTTACAACCCAAACACCGGGGAGCTGTTTTTT	CASSYNPNTGELFF
NA	few	TRBV18	TRBJ1-2	TGTGCCAGCTCACCAAATAAGAACTATGGCTACACCTTC	CASSPNKNYGYTF
NA	few	TRBV7-2	TRBJ2-1	TGTGCCAGCAGCTTAGGCCTGGGCAGGATAGACAATGAGCAGTTCTTC	CASSLGLGRIDNEQFF